The entry below describes one T cell receptor (beta chain). These data come from a study of blood T cell repertoires in COVID-19. Overall study context: In each case, the material was cDNA or gDNA derived from T cells, B-cell-depleted T cells, or PBMCs.

From germline, CDR1 is MRHNA and CDR2 SNTAGT. Germline trimming cut 9 bases from V and 4 bases from J; bases unmatched to any gene: 8. The CDR3 is 14 amino acids. Source study methods: Reference gene primer amplification gave nucleated cell count estimates. Generated by immunoSEQ multiplex PCR, the TCRdb table keeps only in-frame clones and is missing some. V and J calls and clone size are those listed in that table; D and trimming were worked out from the DNA. Here the sample spans around 120,000 clones, roughly nine tenths being singletons. Sequences were obtained from peripheral blood. The chain carries TRBV6-4 and TRBJ2-2; 7 nucleotides line up with TRBD1. The clonotype comes from a man between 45 and 60 years old with active COVID-19. The chain's CDR3 is CASQQGSGTGELFF. CDR3 nucleotides: TGTGCCAGTCAACAGGGGTCGGGCACCGGGGAGCTGTTTTTT.